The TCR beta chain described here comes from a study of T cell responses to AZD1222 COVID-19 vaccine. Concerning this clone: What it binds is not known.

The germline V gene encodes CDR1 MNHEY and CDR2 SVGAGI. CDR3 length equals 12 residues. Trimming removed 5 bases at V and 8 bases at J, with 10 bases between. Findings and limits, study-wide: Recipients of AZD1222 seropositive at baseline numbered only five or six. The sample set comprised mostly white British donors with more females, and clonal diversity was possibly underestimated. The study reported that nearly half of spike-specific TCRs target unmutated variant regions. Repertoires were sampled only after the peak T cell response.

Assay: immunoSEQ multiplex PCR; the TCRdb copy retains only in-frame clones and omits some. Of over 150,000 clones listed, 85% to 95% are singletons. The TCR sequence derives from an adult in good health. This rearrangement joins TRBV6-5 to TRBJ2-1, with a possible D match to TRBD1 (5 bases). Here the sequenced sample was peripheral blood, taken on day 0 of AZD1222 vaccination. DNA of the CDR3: TGTGCCAGCAGTCCCGGACACTATGAGCAGTTCTTC. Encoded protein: CASSPGHYEQFF.